A selection of T cell receptor beta chains follows, all from one sample in a study of shared clonotypes between healthy human individuals. Profiling relied on immunoSEQ multiplex PCR, and the TCRdb table lists in-frame clones only, not all of them. Counted here are around 700,000 clones, just over 90% occurring once; the ten biggest clones make up approximately 24%. Sequencing was performed on naive CD8+ T cells sorted from blood. These receptors all stem from a man aged 30 to 39 in good health. Each CDR3 is given with its conserved first and last residue. A D gene is named only where the DNA matches it firmly. For some rows the clone size is stated as once, few or many, or as a class when expanded; others skip it.

V,D,size,J,CDR3,DNA
TRBV11-2,.,.,TRBJ2-2,CASSLGYTGELFF,TGTGCCAGCAGCTTAGGGTACACCGGGGAGCTGTTTTTT
TRBV28,.,.,TRBJ1-5,CASSLFLGASNQPQHF,TGTGCCAGCAGTTTATTCCTCGGGGCAAGCAATCAGCCCCAGCATTTT
TRBV18,TRBD2,.,TRBJ2-2,CASSPPTSVDTGELFF,TGTGCCAGCTCACCACCGACTAGCGTCGACACCGGGGAGCTGTTTTTT
TRBV7-2,.,.,TRBJ1-1,CASSASQGYLEAFF,TGTGCCAGCAGCGCCTCTCAGGGTTATCTTGAAGCTTTCTTT
TRBV4-3,.,.,TRBJ1-5,CASSQGGGGQPQHF,TGCGCCAGCAGCCAGGGCGGGGGAGGTCAGCCCCAGCATTTT
TRBV7-9,TRBD2,.,TRBJ2-1,CANNPTGLAEAYNEQFF,TGTGCCAACAACCCAACGGGGCTAGCGGAAGCCTACAATGAGCAGTTCTTC
TRBV27,.,.,TRBJ1-2,CASRSPRDLEGYGYTF,TGTGCCAGCAGGTCACCTAGGGATTTGGAGGGGTATGGCTACACCTTC
TRBV30,TRBD1,.,TRBJ1-5,CAWGAGQGANQPQHF,TGTGCCTGGGGGGCCGGACAGGGGGCAAATCAGCCCCAGCATTTT
TRBV9,.,.,TRBJ2-3,CASSPRSYPDTQYF,TGTGCCAGCAGCCCGCGGTCGTATCCAGATACGCAGTATTTT
TRBV5-6,.,.,TRBJ2-1,CASSPFLGANEQFF,TGTGCCAGCAGTCCCTTCCTAGGGGCCAATGAGCAGTTCTTC
TRBV15,TRBD2,few,TRBJ2-3,CATSGSGRIPDTQYF,TGTGCCACCAGCGGTAGCGGGAGGATTCCAGATACGCAGTATTTT
TRBV5-6,.,.,TRBJ1-2,CASSLAWGQGYGYTF,TGTGCCAGCAGCTTGGCCTGGGGTCAGGGTTATGGCTACACCTTC
TRBV7-8,.,.,TRBJ2-2,CASSLMAASNTGELFF,TGTGCCAGCAGCTTAATGGCCGCTAGTAACACCGGGGAGCTGTTTTTT
TRBV28,.,once,TRBJ2-5,CASSLHILASGETQYF,TGTGCCAGCAGTTTACACATTTTAGCGTCTGGGGAGACCCAGTACTTC
TRBV6-4,.,many,TRBJ2-1,CASSESPYNEQFF,TGTGCCAGCAGTGAATCCCCCTACAATGAGCAGTTCTTC
TRBV10-1,TRBD2,.,TRBJ2-1,CASSPTSGRYNEQFF,TGCGCCAGCAGCCCCACTAGCGGGAGGTACAATGAGCAGTTCTTC
TRBV5-4,.,.,TRBJ2-2,CASSSSTGELFF,TGTGCCAGCAGCTCCAGCACCGGGGAGCTGTTTTTT
TRBV11-2,.,.,TRBJ2-2,CASSLMDGGELFF,TGTGCCAGCAGCTTAATGGACGGGGGGGAGCTGTTTTTT
TRBV11-2,.,.,TRBJ1-5,CASSLGGDEGHYQPQHF,TGTGCCAGCAGCTTAGGGGGTGATGAGGGCCATTATCAGCCCCAGCATTTT
TRBV27,TRBD2,.,TRBJ2-5,CASSLRTSGSLPQETQYF,TGTGCCAGCAGTTTAAGGACTAGCGGGAGTTTACCTCAAGAGACCCAGTACTTC
TRBV7-9,.,.,TRBJ1-2,CASSFGSRLYGYTF,TGTGCCAGCAGCTTCGGGTCACGGCTCTATGGCTACACCTTC
TRBV7-9,.,.,TRBJ1-5,CASTHDVTGRGYSNQPQHF,TGTGCCAGCACCCACGATGTCACAGGGCGTGGGTATAGCAATCAGCCCCAGCATTTT
TRBV6-1,.,once,TRBJ2-2,CASTGEVGTGELFF,TGTGCCAGCACCGGGGAGGTGGGCACCGGGGAGCTGTTTTTT
TRBV5-7,.,.,TRBJ2-7,CASSPEERLKYF,TGTGCCAGCAGCCCCGAAGAGCGGTTGAAGTACTTC
TRBV7-9,.,.,TRBJ2-1,CASSLGRVAPFF,TGTGCCAGCAGCTTAGGCAGGGTTGCGCCGTTCTTC
TRBV11-2,TRBD2,.,TRBJ2-1,CASSPDFPGGNEQFF,TGTGCCAGCAGCCCGGACTTCCCGGGGGGGAATGAGCAGTTCTTC
TRBV14,.,.,TRBJ2-7,CASSLRTSKQYF,TGTGCCAGCAGCCTCCGGACCTCCAAGCAGTACTTC
TRBV7-9,TRBD1,.,TRBJ2-1,CASSLPGQGLHNEQFF,TGTGCCAGCAGCTTACCGGGACAGGGCCTCCACAATGAGCAGTTCTTC
TRBV7-9,.,.,TRBJ2-3,CASKAGTDTQYF,TGTGCCAGCAAGGCAGGCACAGATACGCAGTATTTT
TRBV30,TRBD2,.,TRBJ2-1,CAWGGFSASGDYNEQFF,TGTGCCTGGGGAGGGTTTTCGGCTAGCGGAGACTACAATGAGCAGTTCTTC
TRBV11-2,.,.,TRBJ2-7,CASSRLELSSYEQYF,TGTGCCAGCAGCAGATTGGAGTTAAGTTCCTACGAGCAGTACTTC
TRBV7-9,TRBD2,.,TRBJ2-3,CASTTGLGYADTQYF,TGTGCCAGCACCACGGGACTAGGGTACGCAGATACGCAGTATTTT
TRBV10-2,.,.,TRBJ2-7,CASSLAETEQYF,TGCGCCAGCAGCCTCGCTGAGACTGAGCAGTACTTC
TRBV7-8,.,.,TRBJ2-7,CASSPGGLAYEQYF,TGTGCCAGCAGCCCAGGGGGGTTGGCCTACGAGCAGTACTTC
TRBV27,.,.,TRBJ2-7,CASGFVGSSYEQYF,TGTGCCAGCGGCTTTGTGGGGTCGTCCTACGAGCAGTACTTC
TRBV4-3,.,.,TRBJ1-2,CASSHEGEEGYGYTF,TGCGCCAGCAGCCATGAAGGGGAGGAAGGGTATGGCTACACCTTC
TRBV6-6,.,.,TRBJ2-1,CASKGGANEQFF,TGTGCCAGCAAGGGGGGGGCCAATGAGCAGTTCTTC
TRBV29-1,TRBD1,.,TRBJ1-1,CSVEGDRENTEAFF,TGCAGCGTTGAGGGTGACAGGGAGAACACTGAAGCTTTCTTT
TRBV27,TRBD2,.,TRBJ2-1,CASSPGLAGLNEQFF,TGTGCCAGCAGTCCGGGACTAGCGGGATTGAATGAGCAGTTCTTC
TRBV2,.,.,TRBJ2-2,CASSEIQGSGELFF,TGTGCCAGCAGTGAAATTCAGGGGTCCGGGGAGCTGTTTTTT
TRBV20-1,TRBD2,.,TRBJ2-7,CSARTSAEQYF,TGCAGTGCAAGGACTAGCGCCGAGCAGTACTTC
TRBV28,.,.,TRBJ2-3,CASSRGDTQYF,TGTGCCAGCAGTCGAGGGGATACGCAGTATTTT
TRBV11-1,.,.,TRBJ2-5,CASSLGTATQETQYF,TGTGCCAGCAGCCTAGGGACCGCCACCCAAGAGACCCAGTACTTC
TRBV10-2,TRBD2,.,TRBJ2-2,CASRVPRRLAGHTGELFF,TGCGCCAGCAGAGTACCTCGCCGACTAGCGGGACACACCGGGGAGCTGTTTTTT
TRBV4-1,TRBD2,once,TRBJ2-1,CASSPRLGSGGYNEQFF,TGCGCCAGCAGCCCCCGTTTAGGTAGCGGGGGCTACAATGAGCAGTTCTTC
TRBV5-1,.,.,TRBJ2-7,CASSFSWDRSYEQYF,TGCGCCAGCAGCTTTAGTTGGGACCGGAGCTACGAGCAGTACTTC
TRBV7-8,TRBD1,.,TRBJ2-7,CASSSHRGRGYEQYF,TGTGCCAGCAGCTCACACAGGGGGCGAGGCTACGAGCAGTACTTC
TRBV9,TRBD2,.,TRBJ2-1,CASSEGTSGSNEQFF,TGTGCCAGCAGCGAAGGGACTAGCGGGAGCAATGAGCAGTTCTTC
TRBV7-2,.,.,TRBJ2-7,CASSLGSTAGYEQYF,TGTGCCAGCAGCTTAGGGTCCACGGCAGGCTACGAGCAGTACTTC
TRBV6-5,.,.,TRBJ1-6,CASSYLGVAAPLHF,TGTGCCAGCAGTTACCTAGGGGTTGCGGCACCCCTCCACTTT
TRBV9,.,.,TRBJ2-2,CASSASGETGELFF,TGTGCCAGCAGCGCCTCGGGGGAGACCGGGGAGCTGTTTTTT
TRBV6-1,.,.,TRBJ2-1,CASSALTGSYNEQFF,TGTGCCAGCAGTGCGTTGACAGGTTCCTACAATGAGCAGTTCTTC
TRBV6-5,TRBD1,.,TRBJ2-2,CASTQGDGELFF,TGTGCCAGCACCCAGGGGGACGGGGAGCTGTTTTTT